There are many counts of the clone carrying this TCR beta chain. No antigen is known for it. The data originate from a study of breast tumors, draining lymph nodes, adjacent tissues. General study findings and limits: Compared with basal-like, luminal-like tumors shared significantly more repertoire with nontumor tissue.

The lymph nodes were axillary draining lymph nodes from breast cancer patients. V was shortened by 5 bases and J by 7 bases, with 13 bases between the two germline ends. The CDR3 extends over 13 amino acids. The V gene's germline CDR1 is SEHNR and CDR2 FQNEAQ (reference sequence). TCRdb itself ran the multiplex PCR reads through MiXCR, one entry per CDR3 protein. The data hold under 350,000 distinct CDR3 sequences, with around 30% observed a single time. This sequence joins TRBV7-9 and TRBJ2-3; no firm D call. The TCR comes from a female donor with breast cancer. Some clones in this sample may be carry-over from other donors' samples. Sequenced input: axillary lymph node tissue. The CDR3 loop reads CASSVDTQYTQYF. CDR3 bases: TGTGCCAGCAGCGTTGACACTCAGTATACGCAGTATTTT.